These T cell receptor beta chains were read from a single sample in a study of T cell repertoires in cytomegalovirus infection. Each CDR3 protein is one row after TCRdb ran MiXCR on the reads. The data hold around 320,000 distinct CDR3 sequences, with 8% to 9.5% observed a single time. The specimen sequenced was PBMCs. Source of these receptors: a human donor in good health (CMV status not recorded). Some clones in this sample may be carry-over from other donors' samples. Both conserved end residues are part of each CDR3. D genes are given only for firm matches. Some rows have no size entry. The others give once, few or many, or a class for an expanded clone.

V gene,J gene,D gene,clone size,CDR3 protein,CDR3 DNA
TRBV7-2,TRBJ2-7,.,many,CASSLGASSSYEQYF,TGTGCCAGCAGCTTGGGTGCTTCGAGCTCCTACGAGCAGTACTTC
TRBV6-2/TRBV6-3,TRBJ2-1,TRBD2,.,CASSRGLAGNNEQFF,TGTGCCAGCAGTCGCGGACTAGCGGGAAACAATGAGCAGTTCTTC
TRBV7-2,TRBJ1-6,.,many,CASSNPGSIEANSPLHF,TGTGCCAGCAGCAACCCAGGGAGTATCGAGGCGAATTCACCCCTCCACTTT
TRBV7-9,TRBJ2-5,TRBD2,.,CASSTLAGDETQYF,TGTGCCAGCAGCACACTAGCGGGAGACGAGACCCAGTACTTC
TRBV28,TRBJ2-4,.,many,CASSSLGGGKNIQYF,TGTGCCAGCAGCTCCCTAGGCGGAGGGAAAAACATTCAGTACTTC
TRBV4-2,TRBJ2-2,.,few,CASSQATTNTGELFF,TGTGCCAGCAGCCAAGCGACCACGAACACCGGGGAGCTGTTTTTT
TRBV11-3,TRBJ2-2,.,.,CASSSGPSTNTGELFF,TGTGCCAGCAGCTCGGGGCCCTCCACTAACACCGGGGAGCTGTTTTTT
TRBV12-3/TRBV12-4,TRBJ2-4,.,few,CATSTGNIQYF,TGTGCCACCAGCACGGGGAACATTCAGTACTTC
TRBV7-9,TRBJ2-5,TRBD1,.,CASSPGTVPETQYF,TGTGCCAGCAGCCCCGGGACAGTCCCCGAGACCCAGTACTTC
TRBV6-5,TRBJ2-5,.,few,CASSYSGVPLRETQYF,TGTGCCAGCAGTTACTCAGGGGTCCCTCTCCGGGAGACCCAGTACTTC
TRBV7-2,TRBJ1-4,.,many,CASSFAGGNEKLFF,TGTGCCAGCAGCTTTGCTGGGGGCAATGAAAAACTGTTTTTT
TRBV7-2,TRBJ1-4,.,many,CASSFGGSANEKLFF,TGTGCCAGCAGCTTTGGAGGAAGCGCTAATGAAAAACTGTTTTTT
TRBV19,TRBJ2-3,TRBD2,few,CASSGLAGGSTDTQYF,TGTGCCAGTAGCGGACTAGCGGGGGGGAGCACAGATACGCAGTATTTT
TRBV7-2,TRBJ2-5,TRBD1,many,CASSAGQGGETQYF,TGTGCCAGCAGCGCGGGACAGGGGGGAGAGACCCAGTACTTC
TRBV4-3,TRBJ2-1,TRBD2,few,CASSQDGPGGGPDNEQFF,TGCGCCAGCAGCCAAGATGGCCCCGGGGGGGGTCCAGACAATGAGCAGTTCTTC
TRBV6-2/TRBV6-3,TRBJ2-7,.,few,CASRSLWALVDEQYF,TGTGCCAGCCGTAGCCTTTGGGCTTTGGTGGACGAGCAGTACTTC